This T cell receptor (beta chain) was sequenced for a study of blood T cells in healthy people across ages. General study results and limits: Expanded clonotype shifts may have been confounded, as the donors had an unknown CMV status. Comparison with aged donors showed that long-lived donors had more naive CD4+ cells and higher diversity.

CDR3 length equals 14 residues. After removal of 4 bases from V and 11 bases from J, the junction contained 12 bases not matched to a gene. Germline V CDR1 and CDR2: MNHNS, SASEGT. Each donor supplied roughly 9 milliliters of peripheral blood. A second PCR, run for about 7 to 11 cycles, used a sample-barcoded 5' primer plus a J-beta primer mix. A tag from a template-switch adaptor with 12 random nucleotides marked each cDNA molecule. TCRdb re-called the 5' RACE reads through MiXCR, storing one row per CDR3 protein. This sample has 250,000 to 300,000 distinct CDR3 sequences; roughly 26% occur once, and the top ten carry around 29%. This clonotype was detected only a few times. Its matching antigen is unknown.

This chain connects TRBV6-1 to TRBJ2-5; TRBD1 matches at 8 bases. The receptor was derived from a woman aged 70-85 years in good health. The sample was blood. CDR3 nucleotides: TGTGCCAGCAGTGGAAGCCAGGGGGCTAGGGAGCAGTACTTC. This encodes CASSGSQGAREQYF.